This T cell receptor (beta chain) stems from a study of OX40 agonist ivuxolimab in advanced cancers. The wider study: Ivuxolimab, an agonistic anti-OX40 (CD134) antibody, was given to patients.

Per the germline V gene, CDR1 is MNHEY and CDR2 is SVGAGI. V was clipped by 0 bases and J by 2 bases, with 8 bases between them. The CDR3 length is 15 residues. Profiled with immunoSEQ multiplex PCR; TCRdb holds only in-frame clones, not every one. The sample has about 48,000 clones, roughly 85% seen once; the top ten hold roughly 9.6%. The clonotype was recovered from an adult with an advanced solid tumor such as melanoma, head and neck, liver or kidney cancer. The J gene is TRBJ1-3, the V gene TRBV6-5, with TRBD1 as a possible D gene (6 bases). The specimen was CD4+ or CD8+ T cells sorted from blood, collected in a trial of the OX40 agonist ivuxolimab. The CDR3 region has the DNA TGTGCCAGCAGTTACTCCGGGACAACTGGAAACACCATATATTTT. It specifies CASSYSGTTGNTIYF.